This T cell receptor beta chain is drawn from a study of blood T cell repertoires in COVID-19. For the study at large: Samples came from the United States, Italy and Spain, spanning acute and convalescent COVID-19. Nucleic acid was either cDNA or gDNA, and it came from T cells, B-cell-depleted T cells, or PBMCs.

Original processing notes: The assay estimated nucleated cells by amplifying reference gene primers. TCRdb's copy holds only in-frame clones and misses some; the assay was immunoSEQ multiplex PCR. The V and J calls and clone size come from that table; D and trimming were worked out from the DNA. The table has roughly 300,000 clones, about 83% seen once; the top ten hold around 10%. In germline, CDR1 is ENHRY, CDR2 SYGVKD. J lost 8 bases, V lost 4 bases, and 14 bases had no gene match. This CDR3 has 17 residues. The gene calls are TRBV10-3 and TRBJ1-2, with 12 nucleotides matching TRBD1. The sample was peripheral blood. The sequence was collected from a woman aged 50 to 60 who had recovered from COVID-19. The CDR3 reads CAISVMTGTGGARGYTF. The CDR3, as DNA: TGTGCCATCAGTGTGATGACCGGGACAGGGGGCGCTCGGGGCTACACCTTC.